The clone carrying this T cell receptor (beta chain) was detected many times. With a duration under 3 months, ophthalmopathy in the donors showed moderate-to-severe activity, CAS ≥3 and NOSPECS ≥4. Isolation of PBMCs was performed using 7.5 to 10 ml of fresh peripheral blood. The data are from a study of Graves' ophthalmopathy and Graves' hyperthyroidism. The length of the CDR3 is 13 residues. CDR1 SGHAT and CDR2 FQNNGV come from the germline V gene. Trimming cost V 4 bases and J 5 bases, with 11 bases left between them. As the template, RNA transcripts were used to amplify TCR beta CDR3 regions. HTBI primers primed a first-round RT-PCR, and a second-round multiplex PCR followed. TCRdb redid the calling of the multiplex PCR reads with MiXCR, one entry per CDR3 protein. This table holds about 700,000 distinct CDR3 sequences, over 40% found once.

This rearrangement joins TRBV11-2 to TRBJ1-1; TRBD1 is a possible D gene (6 bases). The source is an adult man with Graves' ophthalmopathy. Material for sequencing was peripheral blood. The CDR3 nucleotides read TGTGCCAGCAGCTCAACAGGGTGGACTGAAGCTTTCTTT. It encodes CASSSTGWTEAFF.